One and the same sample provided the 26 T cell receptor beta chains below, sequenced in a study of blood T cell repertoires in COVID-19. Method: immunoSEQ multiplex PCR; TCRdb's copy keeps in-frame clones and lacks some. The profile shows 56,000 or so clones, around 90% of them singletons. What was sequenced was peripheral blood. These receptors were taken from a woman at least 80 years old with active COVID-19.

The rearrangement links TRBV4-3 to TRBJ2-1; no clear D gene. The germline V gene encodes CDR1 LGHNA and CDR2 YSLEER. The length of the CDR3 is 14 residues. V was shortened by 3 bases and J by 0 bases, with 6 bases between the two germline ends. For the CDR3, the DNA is TGCGCCAGCAGCCAGCCCGGCTCCTACAATGAGCAGTTCTTC. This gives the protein CASSQPGSYNEQFF.

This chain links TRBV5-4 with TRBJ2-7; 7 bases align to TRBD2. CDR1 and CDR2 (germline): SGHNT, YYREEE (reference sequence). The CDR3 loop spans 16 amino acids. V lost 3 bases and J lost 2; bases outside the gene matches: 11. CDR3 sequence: CASSWGVSGVTYEQYF. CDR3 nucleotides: TGTGCCAGCAGCTGGGGGGTGAGCGGGGTAACCTACGAGCAGTACTTC.

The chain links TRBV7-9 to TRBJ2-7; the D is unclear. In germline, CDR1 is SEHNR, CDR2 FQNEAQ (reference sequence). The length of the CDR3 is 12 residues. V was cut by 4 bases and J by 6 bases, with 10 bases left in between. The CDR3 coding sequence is TGTGCCAGCAGCTACGCAGGATCCGAGCAGTACTTC. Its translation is CASSYAGSEQYF.

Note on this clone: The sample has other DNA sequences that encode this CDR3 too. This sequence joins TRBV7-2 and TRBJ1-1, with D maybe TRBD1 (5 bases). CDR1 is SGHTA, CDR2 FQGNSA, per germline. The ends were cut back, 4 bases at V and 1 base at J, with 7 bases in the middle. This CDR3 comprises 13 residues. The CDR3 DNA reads TGTGCCAGCAGCTCGCAGGGGAACACTGAAGCTTTCTTT. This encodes CASSSQGNTEAFF. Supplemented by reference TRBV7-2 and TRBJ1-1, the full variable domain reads GAGVSQSPSNKVTEKGKDVELRCDPISGHTALYWYRQSLGQGLEFLIYFQGNSAPDKSGLPSDRFSAERTGGSVSTLTIQRTQQEDSAVYLCASSSQGNTEAFFGQGTRLTVV.

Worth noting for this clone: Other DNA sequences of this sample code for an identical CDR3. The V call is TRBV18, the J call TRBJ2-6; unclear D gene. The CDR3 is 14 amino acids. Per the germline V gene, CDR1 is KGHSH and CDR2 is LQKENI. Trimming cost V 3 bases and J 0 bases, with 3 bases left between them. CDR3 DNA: TGTGCCAGCTCACCTAGCTCTGGGGCCAACGTCCTGACTTTC. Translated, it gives CASSPSSGANVLTF.

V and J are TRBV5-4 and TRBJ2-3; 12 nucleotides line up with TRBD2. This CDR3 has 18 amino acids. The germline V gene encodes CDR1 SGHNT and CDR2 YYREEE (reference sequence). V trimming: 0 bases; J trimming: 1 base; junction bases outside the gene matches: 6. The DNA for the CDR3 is TGTGCCAGCAGCTTGGACCCCCTAGCGGGGGGGGGCACAGATACGCAGTATTTT. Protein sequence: CASSLDPLAGGGTDTQYF.

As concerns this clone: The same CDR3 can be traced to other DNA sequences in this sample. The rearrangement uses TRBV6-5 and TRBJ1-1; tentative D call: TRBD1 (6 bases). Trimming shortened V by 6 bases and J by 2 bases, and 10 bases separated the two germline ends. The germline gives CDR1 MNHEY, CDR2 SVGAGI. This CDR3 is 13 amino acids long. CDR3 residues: CASSRQVNTEAFF. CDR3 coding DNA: TGTGCCAGCAGCAGACAGGTCAACACTGAAGCTTTCTTT.

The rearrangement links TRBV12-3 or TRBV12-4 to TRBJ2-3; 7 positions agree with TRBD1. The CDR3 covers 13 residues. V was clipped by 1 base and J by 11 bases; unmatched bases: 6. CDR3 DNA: TGTGCCAGCAGTTTAGTACGAGGGGGCCTGCAGTATTTT. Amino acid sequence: CASSLVRGGLQYF.

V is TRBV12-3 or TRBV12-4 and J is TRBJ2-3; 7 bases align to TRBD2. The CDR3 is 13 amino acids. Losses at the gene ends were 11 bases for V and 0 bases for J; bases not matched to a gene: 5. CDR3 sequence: CASGTISTDTQYF. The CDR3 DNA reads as TGTGCCTCCGGGACTATCAGCACAGATACGCAGTATTTT.

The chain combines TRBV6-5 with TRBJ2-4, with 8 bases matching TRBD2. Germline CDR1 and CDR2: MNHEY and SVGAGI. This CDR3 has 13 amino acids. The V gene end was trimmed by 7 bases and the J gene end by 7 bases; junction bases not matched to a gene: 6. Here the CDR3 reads CASNKRGLNIQYF. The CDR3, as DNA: TGTGCCAGCAACAAGCGGGGGCTGAACATTCAGTACTTC.

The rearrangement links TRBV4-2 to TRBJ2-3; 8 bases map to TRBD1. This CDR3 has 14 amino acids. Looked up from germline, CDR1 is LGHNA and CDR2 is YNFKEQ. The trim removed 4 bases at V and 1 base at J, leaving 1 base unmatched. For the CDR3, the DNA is TGTGCCAGCAGCCCAGGGGGCCGCACAGATACGCAGTATTTT. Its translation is CASSPGGRTDTQYF.

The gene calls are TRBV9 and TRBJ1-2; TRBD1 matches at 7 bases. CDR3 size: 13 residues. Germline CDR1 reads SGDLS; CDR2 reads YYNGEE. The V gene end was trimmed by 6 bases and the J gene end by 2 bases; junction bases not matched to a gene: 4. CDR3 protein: CASTTTGNYGYTF. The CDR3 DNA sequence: TGTGCCAGCACCACGACAGGGAACTATGGCTACACCTTC. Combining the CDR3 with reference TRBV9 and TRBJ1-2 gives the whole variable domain DSGVTQTPKHLITATGQRVTLRCSPRSGDLSVYWYQQSLDQGLQFLIQYYNGEERAKGNILERFSAQQFPDLHSELNLSSLELGDSALYFCASTTTGNYGYTFGSGTRLTVV.

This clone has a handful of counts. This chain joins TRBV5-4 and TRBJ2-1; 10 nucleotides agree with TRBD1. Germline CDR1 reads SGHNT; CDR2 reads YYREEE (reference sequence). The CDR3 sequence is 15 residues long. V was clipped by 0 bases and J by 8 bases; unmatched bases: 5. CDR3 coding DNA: TGTGCCAGCAGCTTGGGACAGGGGGCGCAACATGAGCAGTTCTTC. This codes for CASSLGQGAQHEQFF.

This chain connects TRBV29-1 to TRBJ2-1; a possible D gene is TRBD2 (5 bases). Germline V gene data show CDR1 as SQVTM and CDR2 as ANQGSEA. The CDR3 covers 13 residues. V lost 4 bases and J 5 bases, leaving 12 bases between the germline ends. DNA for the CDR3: TGCAGCGTTGGATGGCTAGCCAACAATGAGCAGTTCTTC. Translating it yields CSVGWLANNEQFF.

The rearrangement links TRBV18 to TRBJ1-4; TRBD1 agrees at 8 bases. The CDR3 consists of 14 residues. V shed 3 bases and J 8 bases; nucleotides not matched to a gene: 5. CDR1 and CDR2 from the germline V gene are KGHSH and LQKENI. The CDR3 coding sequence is TGTGCCAGCTCACCGGACAGGGTGAGGGAAAAACTGTTTTTT. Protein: CASSPDRVREKLFF. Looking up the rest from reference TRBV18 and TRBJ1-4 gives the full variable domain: NAGVMQNPRHLVRRRGQEARLRCSPMKGHSHVYWYRQLPEEGLKFMVYLQKENIIDESGMPKERFSAEFPKEGPSILRIQQVVRGDSAAYFCASSPDRVREKLFFGSGTQLSVL.

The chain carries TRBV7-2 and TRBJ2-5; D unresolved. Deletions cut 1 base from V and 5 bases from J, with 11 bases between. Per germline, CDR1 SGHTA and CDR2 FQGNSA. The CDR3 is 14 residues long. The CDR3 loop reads CASSLESTSETQYF. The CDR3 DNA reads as TGTGCCAGCAGCTTAGAGAGTACCTCGGAGACCCAGTACTTC.

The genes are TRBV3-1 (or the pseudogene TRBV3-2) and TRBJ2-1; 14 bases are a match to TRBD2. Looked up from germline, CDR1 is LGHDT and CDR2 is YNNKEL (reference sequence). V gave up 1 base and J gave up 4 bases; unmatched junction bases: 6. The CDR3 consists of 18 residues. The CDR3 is CASSQVGLAGGLYNEQFF. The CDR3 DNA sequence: TGTGCCAGCAGCCAAGTAGGACTAGCGGGGGGACTGTACAATGAGCAGTTCTTC.

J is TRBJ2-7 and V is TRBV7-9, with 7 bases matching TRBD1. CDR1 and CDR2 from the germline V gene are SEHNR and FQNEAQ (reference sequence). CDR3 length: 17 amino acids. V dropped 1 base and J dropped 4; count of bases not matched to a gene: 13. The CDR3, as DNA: TGTGCCAGCAGCTTAGAAGGGCCTCTGGGCAGGGGGTACGAGCAGTACTTC. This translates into CASSLEGPLGRGYEQYF.

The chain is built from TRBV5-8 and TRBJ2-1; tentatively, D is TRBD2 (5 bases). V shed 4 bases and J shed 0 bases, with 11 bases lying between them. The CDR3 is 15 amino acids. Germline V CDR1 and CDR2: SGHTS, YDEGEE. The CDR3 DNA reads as TGTGCCAGCAGCGCCGGGGTAAGCTCCTACAATGAGCAGTTCTTC. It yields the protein CASSAGVSSYNEQFF.

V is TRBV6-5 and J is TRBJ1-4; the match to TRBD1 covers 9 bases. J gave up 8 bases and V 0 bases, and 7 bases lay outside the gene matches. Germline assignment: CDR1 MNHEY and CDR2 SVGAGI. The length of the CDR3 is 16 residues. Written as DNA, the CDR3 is TGTGCCAGCAGTTACTCGACTGGGACAGGGAACGAAAAACTGTTTTTT. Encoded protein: CASSYSTGTGNEKLFF.

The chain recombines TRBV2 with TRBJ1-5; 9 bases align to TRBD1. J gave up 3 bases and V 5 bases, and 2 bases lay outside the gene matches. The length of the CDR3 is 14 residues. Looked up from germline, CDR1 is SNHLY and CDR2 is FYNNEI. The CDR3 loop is CASSRDRDNQPQHF. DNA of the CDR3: TGTGCCAGCAGTCGGGACAGGGACAATCAGCCCCAGCATTTT.

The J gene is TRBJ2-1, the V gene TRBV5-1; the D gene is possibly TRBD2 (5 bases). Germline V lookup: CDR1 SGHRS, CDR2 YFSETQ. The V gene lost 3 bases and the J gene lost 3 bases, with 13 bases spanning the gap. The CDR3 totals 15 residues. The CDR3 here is CASSSLREGYNEQFF. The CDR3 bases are TGCGCCAGCAGCTCGCTGCGCGAGGGCTACAATGAGCAGTTCTTC.

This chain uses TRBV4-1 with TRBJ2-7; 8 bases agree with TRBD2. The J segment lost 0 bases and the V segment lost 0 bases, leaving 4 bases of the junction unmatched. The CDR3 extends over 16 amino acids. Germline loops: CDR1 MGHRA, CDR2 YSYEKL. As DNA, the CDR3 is TGCGCCAGCAGCCAAGATTATAGCGGGGCCTCCTACGAGCAGTACTTC. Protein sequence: CASSQDYSGASYEQYF.

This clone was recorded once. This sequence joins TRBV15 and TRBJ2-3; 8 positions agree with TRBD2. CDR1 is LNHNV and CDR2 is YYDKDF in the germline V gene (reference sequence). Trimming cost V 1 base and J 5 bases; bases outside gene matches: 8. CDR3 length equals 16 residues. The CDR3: CATSRGLAGGRDTQYF. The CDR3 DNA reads TGTGCCACCAGCAGAGGACTCGCGGGGGGCCGAGATACGCAGTATTTT.

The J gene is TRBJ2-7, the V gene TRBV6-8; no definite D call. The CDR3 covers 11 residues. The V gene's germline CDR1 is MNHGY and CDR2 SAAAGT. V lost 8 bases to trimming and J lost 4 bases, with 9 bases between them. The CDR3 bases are TGTGCCAGCCCATTCAAATACGAGCAGTACTTC. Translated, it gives CASPFKYEQYF.

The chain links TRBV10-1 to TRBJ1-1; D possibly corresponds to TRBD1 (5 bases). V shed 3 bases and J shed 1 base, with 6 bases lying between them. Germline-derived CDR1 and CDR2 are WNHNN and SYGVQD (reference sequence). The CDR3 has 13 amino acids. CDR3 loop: CASSEDRNTEAFF. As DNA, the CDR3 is TGCGCCAGCAGTGAAGACAGGAACACTGAAGCTTTCTTT.